The text below deals with one T cell receptor beta chain. Method: immunoSEQ multiplex PCR; TCRdb's copy keeps in-frame clones and lacks some. The data contain 100,000 to 150,000 clones, 80% to 90% of them singletons. These data come from a study of control samples from healthy donors and cancer patients. The CDR3 is made up of 15 amino acids. Trimming left V 4 bases short and J 2 bases short, with 15 bases between. CDR1 and CDR2 from the germline V gene are SNHLY and FYNNEI. V gene TRBV2 combines with J gene TRBJ2-7; weak D call: TRBD1 (6 bases). The sequencing input was blood. The TCR sequence derives from a man over 45 in good health. CDR3 nucleotides: TGTGCCAGCAGTGTAACCCCGGACAGTCCCTACGAGCAGTACTTC. This codes for CASSVTPDSPYEQYF.